This TCR beta chain was observed in a study of blood T cells in healthy people across ages. Study-level findings and limits: Comparison with aged donors showed that long-lived donors had more naive CD4+ cells and higher diversity.

Combining a sample-barcoded 5' primer with a J-beta primer mix, a second PCR ran for roughly 6 to 12 cycles. TCRdb recomputed calls from the 5' RACE reads with MiXCR, one row per CDR3 protein. The repertoire consists of approximately 800,000 distinct CDR3 sequences, with about half occurring once and the leading ten covering 15% to 20%. For this clonotype: Antigen unknown.

From germline, CDR1 is MNHNY and CDR2 SVGAGI (reference sequence). The CDR3 totals 16 residues. The V and J ends lost 6 bases and 3 bases respectively, with 19 bases between them. The sequence was obtained from a man at least 80 years old in good health. Source material: blood. This chain connects TRBV6-6 to TRBJ2-3; TRBD2 might be the D (6 bases). In DNA form, the CDR3 reads TGTGCCAGCAGCCTCTCTAGCGCAGGGTTGACAGATACGCAGTATTTT. Its protein is CASSLSSAGLTDTQYF.